This T cell receptor beta chain was sequenced for a study of regulatory T cells in long-lasting Graves disease. Study-level results: It was in persistent disease that TRBV28, TRBJ1-2 and TRBJ2-5 were favored.

This clonotype was seen at least ten times. As yet, its antigen is unknown. TCR beta libraries were built with iRepertoire HTBI primers and Arm-PCR of CDR3 regions. One entry per CDR3 protein, called by TCRdb with MiXCR from the multiplex PCR reads. The sample shows under 300,000 distinct CDR3 sequences, 15% to 20% of them seen only once. Time point indicated: newly diagnosed GD, antithyroid drugs for less than 3 months. TCR sequences were obtained from RNA taken from PBMCs. Enrollment of patients was through an endocrinology department in Xi'an, China. V was trimmed by 0 bases and J by 5 bases, leaving 5 bases between them. Germline V gives CDR1 MNHEY, CDR2 SVGEGT. The CDR3 consists of 13 residues.

Sequenced material: peripheral blood mononuclear cells (PBMCs), taken at new diagnosis, from a patient treated with antithyroid drugs. V is TRBV6-2 or TRBV6-3 and J is TRBJ2-1; D not resolved. The sequence derives from a female donor with Graves disease. The CDR3 region is CASSYSRDNEQFF. CDR3 bases: TGTGCCAGCAGTTACTCGAGAGACAATGAGCAGTTCTTC.